The T cell receptor (beta chain) described here comes from a study of cytomegalovirus exposure and HLA in healthy donors. Study results and caveats: The classifier, whose performance was assessed in both the original and validation cohorts, reportedly diagnosed cytomegalovirus status with high specificity and sensitivity. Earlier results showed most TCR beta V segments being productive about 87% or about 30% of the time. An observed cluster of highly shared sequence variants was recorded as a likely sequencing artifact. In vitro, a few CMV-associated chains proved specific for CMV antigens.

The PCR made use of 60 Vbeta and 13 Jbeta primers. The method was immunoSEQ multiplex PCR; TCRdb's version includes in-frame clones alone and lacks a portion of them. The sample shows around 110,000 clones, 60% to 85% of them seen only once. Comments on this clone: As yet, its antigen is unknown.

Trimming removed 3 bases from V and 0 bases from J; junction bases left unmatched: 18. In germline, CDR1 is SGHNT, CDR2 YYREEE (reference sequence). The CDR3 has 19 amino acids. Sequences were obtained from PBMCs. The chain recombines TRBV5-4 with TRBJ2-7; 7 bases map to TRBD1. The TCR comes from a woman aged 18-29 years in good health and CMV-seronegative. DNA of the CDR3: TGTGCCAGCAGCTCTCTAGAGGGTCCGGGACAGACGAGCTCCTACGAGCAGTACTTC. This encodes CASSSLEGPGQTSSYEQYF.